The 17 T cell receptor beta chains reported below all come from one sample, sequenced in a study of blood T cell repertoires in COVID-19. Some clones are missing from TCRdb's copy, which holds only in-frame ones; the method was immunoSEQ multiplex PCR. The sample has approximately 350,000 clones, around nine tenths seen once; the top ten hold 2.5% to 4%. Source material: peripheral blood. Receptors were obtained from a woman aged 18-30 years who had recovered from COVID-19.

This sequence joins TRBV29-1 and TRBJ2-1; 7 nucleotides align to TRBD1. In germline, CDR1 is SQVTM, CDR2 ANQGSEA. The CDR3 totals 16 residues. V gave up 4 bases and J gave up 9 bases; unmatched junction bases: 18. The CDR3 sequence: CSVVWQGTVTSAEQFF. CDR3 bases: TGCAGCGTTGTTTGGCAGGGGACAGTTACATCGGCTGAGCAGTTCTTC.

V is TRBV3-1 (or the pseudogene TRBV3-2) and J is TRBJ2-2, with D possibly TRBD2 on 5 matching bases. The V gene lost 1 base and the J gene lost 7 bases, with 16 bases spanning the gap. Germline-derived CDR1 and CDR2 are LGHDT and YNNKEL (reference sequence). CDR3 length: 16 amino acids. The CDR3 DNA is TGTGCCAGCAGCCAAGGAGTCCGTCGGGGAAGCGGGGAGCTGTTTTTT. Translation gives CASSQGVRRGSGELFF.

This clone appeared a single time. CDR3 protein: CASSLASAGGTKNIQYF. DNA of the CDR3: TGTGCCAGCAGCTTAGCGTCAGCGGGAGGAACCAAAAACATTCAGTACTTC. The chain has TRBV7-2 and TRBJ2-4; 9 nucleotides match TRBD2. Per germline, CDR1 SGHTA and CDR2 FQGNSA. V lost 0 bases to trimming and J lost 2 bases; unmatched junction nucleotides: 5. The CDR3 sequence is 17 residues long.

This chain uses TRBV5-1 with TRBJ2-7; possibly TRBD2 for D (6 bases). Germline lookup yields CDR1 SGHRS and CDR2 YFSETQ. The length of the CDR3 is 15 residues. Trimming pared 4 bases from V and 3 bases from J, leaving 17 bases between. CDR3 region: CASSPGRGDLYEQYV. The CDR3 nucleotides are TGCGCCAGCAGCCCCGGGAGAGGTGATCTCTACGAGCAGTACGTC.

The V and J genes are TRBV5-1 and TRBJ2-2, with 9 bases lining up with TRBD1. Trimming removed 3 bases from V and 5 bases from J; junction bases left unmatched: 2. The germline V gene has CDR1 SGHRS and CDR2 YFSETQ. The CDR3 has 14 amino acids. CDR3 coding DNA: TGCGCCAGCAGCTGGGACAGGGTAACCGGGGAGCTGTTTTTT. It is translated as CASSWDRVTGELFF.

This clone was counted only a few times. The chain carries TRBV19 and TRBJ1-1; D is possibly TRBD1 (5 bases). CDR1 is LNHDA, CDR2 SQIVND, per germline (reference sequence). Trimming took off 3 bases at V and 0 bases at J, with 11 bases between the two ends. The CDR3 runs 15 residues. The CDR3 spells CASSIAWGVNTEAFF. CDR3 nucleotide sequence: TGTGCCAGTAGTATTGCCTGGGGGGTGAACACTGAAGCTTTCTTT. The full variable domain, completed using reference TRBV19 and TRBJ1-1, is DGGITQSPKYLFRKEGQNVTLSCEQNLNHDAMYWYRQDPGQGLRLIYYSQIVNDFQKGDIAEGYSVSREKKESFPLTVTSAQKNPTAFYLCASSIAWGVNTEAFFGQGTRLTVV.

V usage is TRBV18 and J usage is TRBJ2-3, with 7 positions matching TRBD1. Trimming took 3 bases from V and 2 from J; bases not matched to a gene: 2. CDR3 length equals 14 residues. CDR1 is KGHSH, CDR2 LQKENI, per germline. CDR3 in DNA: TGTGCCAGCTCACCGACAGGGATCACAGATACGCAGTATTTT. Translated: CASSPTGITDTQYF.

This chain links TRBV11-3 with TRBJ2-1; the match to TRBD2 covers 7 bases. Germline CDR1 is SGHNT and CDR2 is YENEEA. V was pared by 1 base and J by 6 bases, with 9 bases of the junction left unmatched. The CDR3 spans 16 residues. CDR3 amino acids: CASSLGILGGSNEQFF. DNA for the CDR3: TGTGCCAGCAGCTTAGGGATCCTTGGCGGGAGCAATGAGCAGTTCTTC.

This clone was counted a single time. The chain employs TRBV11-3 and TRBJ2-1; 8 nucleotides line up with TRBD2. CDR3 length equals 15 residues. CDR1 and CDR2 (germline): SGHNT, YENEEA. After removal of 1 base from V and 3 bases from J, the junction contained 2 bases not matched to a gene. The CDR3 here is CASSLVTSGYNEQFF. CDR3 sequence (DNA): TGTGCCAGCAGCTTAGTAACTAGCGGCTACAATGAGCAGTTCTTC. Variable domain in full (rest from reference TRBV11-3 and TRBJ2-1): EAGVVQSPRYKIIEKKQPVAFWCNPISGHNTLYWYLQNLGQGPELLIRYENEEAVDDSQLPKDRFSAERLKGVDSTLKIQPAELGDSAVYLCASSLVTSGYNEQFFGPGTRLTVL.

The sample holds one count of this clone. The V gene is TRBV7-2, the J gene TRBJ1-2, with 8 bases aligning to TRBD1. The CDR3 loop spans 15 amino acids. Trimming took 5 bases from V and 5 from J; bases not matched to a gene: 10. Germline CDR1 SGHTA, CDR2 FQGNSA. CDR3 residues: CASSLPGQGFYGYTF. The CDR3 coding sequence is TGTGCCAGCAGCCTTCCTGGACAGGGCTTTTATGGCTACACCTTC.

The V gene is TRBV7-9, the J gene TRBJ2-3, with D possibly TRBD2 on 5 matching bases. The CDR3 is made up of 16 amino acids. Deletions cut 1 base from V and 4 bases from J, with 15 bases between. Germline loops: CDR1 SEHNR, CDR2 FQNEAQ (reference sequence). This chain's CDR3 is CASSLVGPAGADTQYF. CDR3 nucleotide sequence: TGTGCCAGCAGCTTAGTCGGCCCCGCGGGCGCAGATACGCAGTATTTT.

The genes are TRBV14 and TRBJ2-2; the match to TRBD2 covers 9 bases. CDR1 and CDR2 from the germline V gene are SGHDN and FVKESK. This CDR3 is built from 18 residues. After removal of 4 bases from V and 6 bases from J, the junction contained 15 bases not matched to a gene. In nucleotides, the CDR3 is TGTGCCAGCAGCCCCCTGTCGCGGCGGGAGGGCGGCGCCGGGGAGCTGTTTTTT. Protein: CASSPLSRREGGAGELFF.

The sample holds a few counts of this clone. In nucleotides, the CDR3 is TGTGCCTGGAGTCGTAAGACAGGGAAGTGGACTGAAGCTTTCTTT. Translated: CAWSRKTGKWTEAFF. This chain links TRBV30 with TRBJ1-1; TRBD1 matches 7 bases. Germline CDR1 GTSNPN, CDR2 SVGIG (reference sequence). CDR3 length: 15 amino acids. J lost 5 bases, V lost 2 bases, and 11 bases had no gene match.

The chain links TRBV2 to TRBJ2-2; D is unclear. CDR3 size: 14 residues. V shed 10 bases and J shed 3 bases, with 15 bases lying between them. The germline V gene has CDR1 SNHLY and CDR2 FYNNEI. The CDR3 sequence is CATTPRSYTGELFF. The CDR3 DNA sequence: TGTGCCACAACCCCACGGAGTTACACCGGGGAGCTGTTTTTT.

The rearrangement uses TRBV7-2 and TRBJ2-6; D is unresolved. The CDR3 spans 16 residues. Germline V gives CDR1 SGHTA, CDR2 FQGNSA. V was pared by 1 base and J by 0 bases, with 7 bases between. Here the CDR3 DNA reads TGTGCCAGCAGCTTAGTAGCTAACTCTGGGGCCAACGTCCTGACTTTC. The encoded protein is CASSLVANSGANVLTF.

This rearrangement joins TRBV7-2 to TRBJ2-5; 12 positions match TRBD2. From germline, CDR1 is SGHTA and CDR2 FQGNSA. The CDR3 consists of 16 residues. V lost 7 bases to trimming and J lost 7 bases; unmatched junction nucleotides: 13. The DNA of the CDR3 is TGTGCCAGCACCGATCCGCGACTAGCGGGAGTAAGGACCCAGTACTTC. This encodes CASTDPRLAGVRTQYF.

This clone was detected once. The chain combines TRBV2 with TRBJ2-1; D uncertain. This CDR3 is 12 amino acids long. Germline values: CDR1 SNHLY, CDR2 FYNNEI. V shed 2 bases and J shed 7 bases, with 6 bases lying between them. CDR3 in DNA: TGTGCCAGCAGTGAAAGAGTTAATGAGCAGTTCTTC. Its translation is CASSERVNEQFF. Drawing the rest from reference TRBV2 and TRBJ2-1, the complete variable domain is EPEVTQTPSHQVTQMGQEVILRCVPISNHLYFYWYRQILGQKVEFLVSFYNNEISEKSEIFDDQFSVERPDGSNFTLKIRSTKLEDSAMYFCASSERVNEQFFGPGTRLTVL.